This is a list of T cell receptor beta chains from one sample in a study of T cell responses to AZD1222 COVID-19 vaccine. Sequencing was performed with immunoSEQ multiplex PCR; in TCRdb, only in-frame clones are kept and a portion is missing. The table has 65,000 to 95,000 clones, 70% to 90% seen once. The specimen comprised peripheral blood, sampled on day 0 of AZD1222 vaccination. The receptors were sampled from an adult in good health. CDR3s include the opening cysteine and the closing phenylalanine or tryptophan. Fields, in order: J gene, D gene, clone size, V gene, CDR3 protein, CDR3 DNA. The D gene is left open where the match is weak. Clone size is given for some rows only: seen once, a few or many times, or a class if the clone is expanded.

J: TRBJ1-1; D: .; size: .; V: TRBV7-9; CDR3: CASSLGGWAEAFF; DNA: TGTGCCAGCAGCTTAGGGGGTTGGGCTGAAGCTTTCTTT
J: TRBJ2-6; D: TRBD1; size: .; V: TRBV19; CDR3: CASSIVRLRQGSSGANVLTF; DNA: TGTGCCAGTAGTATAGTTAGGTTGCGACAGGGAAGCTCTGGGGCCAACGTCCTGACTTTC
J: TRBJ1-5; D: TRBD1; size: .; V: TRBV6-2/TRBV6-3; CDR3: CASSYNTNRGVQPQHF; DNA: TGTGCCAGCAGTTATAATACAAACAGGGGAGTTCAGCCCCAGCATTTT
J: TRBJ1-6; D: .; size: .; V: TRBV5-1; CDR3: CATQPDPREGSPLHF; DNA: TGCGCCACCCAACCGGACCCCCGGGAAGGATCACCCCTCCACTTT
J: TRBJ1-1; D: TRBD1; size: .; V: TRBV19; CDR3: CASSEDRENTEAFF; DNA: TGTGCCAGTAGTGAGGACAGGGAGAACACTGAAGCTTTCTTT
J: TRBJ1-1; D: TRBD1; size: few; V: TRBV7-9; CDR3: CASSLGQGVPEAFF; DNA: TGTGCCAGCAGCTTAGGACAGGGAGTCCCTGAAGCTTTCTTT
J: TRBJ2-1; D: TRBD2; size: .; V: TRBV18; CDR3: CASSVTEASGGASAFF; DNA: TGTGCCAGCTCCGTGACTGAGGCCAGCGGGGGGGCCAGCGCCTTCTTC
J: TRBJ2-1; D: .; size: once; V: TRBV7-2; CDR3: CASSREGRDEQFF; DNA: TGTGCCAGCAGCCGCGAGGGCCGGGATGAGCAGTTCTTC
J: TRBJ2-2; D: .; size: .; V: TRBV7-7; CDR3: CASSLGAGVAGELFF; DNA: TGTGCTAGCAGCTTAGGGGCAGGGGTCGCCGGGGAGCTGTTTTTT
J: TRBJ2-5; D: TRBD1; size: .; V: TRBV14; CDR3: CASSQNWDSQETQYF; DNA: TGTGCCAGCAGCCAAAATTGGGACAGCCAAGAGACCCAGTACTTC
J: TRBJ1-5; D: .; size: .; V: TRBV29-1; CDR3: CSVESGDSNQPQHF; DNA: TGCAGCGTTGAAAGCGGGGATAGCAATCAGCCCCAGCATTTT
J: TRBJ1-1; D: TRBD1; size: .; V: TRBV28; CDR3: CASSTPTGGTEAFF; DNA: TGTGCCAGCAGTACCCCGACAGGGGGCACTGAAGCTTTCTTT
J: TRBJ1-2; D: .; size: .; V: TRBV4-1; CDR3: CASSILQAGGGYTF; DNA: TGCGCCAGCTCAATTCTCCAAGCGGGGGGTGGCTACACCTTC
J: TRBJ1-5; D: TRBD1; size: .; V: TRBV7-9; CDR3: CASSSGQANQPQHF; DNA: TGTGCCAGCAGCTCCGGACAGGCCAATCAGCCCCAGCATTTT
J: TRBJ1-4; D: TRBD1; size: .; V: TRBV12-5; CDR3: CASRTGGSWGEKLFF; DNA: TGTGCTAGCCGGACAGGGGGGAGTTGGGGTGAAAAACTGTTTTTT
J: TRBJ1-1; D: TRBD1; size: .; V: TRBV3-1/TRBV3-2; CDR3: CASSQGQLLNTEAFF; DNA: TGTGCCAGCAGCCAGGGACAGCTGCTGAACACTGAAGCTTTCTTT
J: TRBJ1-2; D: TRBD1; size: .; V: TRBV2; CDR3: CASRDRGHGYTF; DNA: TGTGCCAGCCGGGACAGGGGGCACGGCTACACCTTC
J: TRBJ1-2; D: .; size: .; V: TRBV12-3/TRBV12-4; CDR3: CASSYDTYGYTF; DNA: TGTGCCAGCAGTTATGACACTTATGGCTACACCTTC
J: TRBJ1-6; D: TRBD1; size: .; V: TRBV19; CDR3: CASQGAYNSPLHF; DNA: TGTGCTTCTCAGGGGGCCTATAATTCACCCCTCCACTTT
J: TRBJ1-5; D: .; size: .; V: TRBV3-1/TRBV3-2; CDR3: CASSWRTFPGKRNQPQHF; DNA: TGTGCCAGCAGCTGGAGGACCTTCCCGGGCAAGCGCAATCAGCCCCAGCATTTT
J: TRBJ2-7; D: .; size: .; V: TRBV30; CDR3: CAWRAGQYSEQYF; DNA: TGTGCCTGGAGGGCAGGGCAGTATTCCGAGCAGTACTTC
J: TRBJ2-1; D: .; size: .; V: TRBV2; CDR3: CASSEAGSSYNEQFF; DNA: TGTGCCAGCAGTGAGGCGGGCAGCTCCTACAATGAGCAGTTCTTC
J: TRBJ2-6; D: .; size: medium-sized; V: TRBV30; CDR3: CAWSVGAGANVLTF; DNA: TGTGCCTGGAGTGTAGGGGCGGGGGCCAACGTCCTGACTTTC
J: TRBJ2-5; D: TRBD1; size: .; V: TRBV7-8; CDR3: CASSSPSTGQGETQYF; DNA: TGTGCCAGCAGCTCACCCTCGACTGGACAGGGAGAGACCCAGTACTTC
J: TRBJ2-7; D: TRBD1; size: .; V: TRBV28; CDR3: CASSSPGRGTYEQYF; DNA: TGTGCCAGCAGTTCCCCAGGCAGGGGGACCTACGAGCAGTACTTC
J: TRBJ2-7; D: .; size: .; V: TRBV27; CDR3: CASSLSGQGGSYEQYF; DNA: TGTGCCAGCAGTTTATCAGGTCAGGGGGGATCCTACGAGCAGTACTTC
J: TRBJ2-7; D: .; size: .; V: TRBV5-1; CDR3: CASSFGGYEQYF; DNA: TGCGCCAGCAGCTTTGGAGGGTACGAGCAGTACTTC
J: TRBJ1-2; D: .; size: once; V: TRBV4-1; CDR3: CASSQEPGNYGYTF; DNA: TGCGCCAGCAGCCAAGAGCCTGGAAACTATGGCTACACCTTC
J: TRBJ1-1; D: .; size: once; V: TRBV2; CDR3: CASSPGEYAFF; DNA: TGTGCCAGCAGTCCCGGAGAGTACGCTTTCTTT
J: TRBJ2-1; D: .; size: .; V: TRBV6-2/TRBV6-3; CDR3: CASSYRGTASYNEQFF; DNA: TGTGCCAGCAGTTACCGCGGGACAGCCTCCTACAATGAGCAGTTCTTC
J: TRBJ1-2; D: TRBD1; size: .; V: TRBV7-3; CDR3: CASSLGQGARDGYTF; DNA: TGTGCCAGCAGCTTAGGCCAGGGGGCGCGGGATGGCTACACCTTC
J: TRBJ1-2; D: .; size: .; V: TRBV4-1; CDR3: CASSQVRDANYGYTF; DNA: TGCGCCAGCAGCCAAGTGAGGGACGCTAACTATGGCTACACCTTC
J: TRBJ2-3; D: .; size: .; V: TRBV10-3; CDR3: CAIREPGASTDTQYF; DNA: TGTGCCATCAGGGAGCCGGGAGCTAGCACAGATACGCAGTATTTT
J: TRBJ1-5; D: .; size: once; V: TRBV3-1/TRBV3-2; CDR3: CASSQGPERNQPQHF; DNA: TGTGCCAGCAGCCAAGGCCCCGAACGTAATCAGCCCCAGCATTTT
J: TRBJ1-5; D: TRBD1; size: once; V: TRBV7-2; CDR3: CASSLTGEGQPQHF; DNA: TGTGCCAGCAGCTTAACAGGGGAGGGTCAGCCCCAGCATTTT
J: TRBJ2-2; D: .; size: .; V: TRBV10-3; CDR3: CAISPRGGGGVTGELFF; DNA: TGTGCCATCAGTCCCAGAGGGGGCGGGGGAGTCACCGGGGAGCTGTTTTTT